These 25 T cell receptor beta chains were sequenced from one sample in a study of response to subunit inactivated influenza vaccine. TCRdb reprocessed the RT-PCR reads via MiXCR and lists one record per CDR3 protein. Of 550,000 to 650,000 distinct CDR3 sequences listed, 12% were seen once; the top ten hold about 9.4%. The sample was PBMCs from blood, taken on the day of vaccination. Receptor source: a man aged 45-60 years who received an inactivated influenza vaccine.

This clonotype was recorded at least ten times. The chain carries TRBV20-1 and TRBJ2-3; 9 nucleotides agree with TRBD2. The CDR3 covers 13 residues. With 2 bases clipped from V and 3 bases from J, the junction kept 0 bases outside the gene matches. Germline V CDR1 and CDR2: DFQATT, SNEGSKA (reference sequence). CDR3 sequence (DNA): TGCAGTGCTAGACTAGCGGGAACAGATACGCAGTATTTT. Translation: CSARLAGTDTQYF.

This clonotype was found a few times. The V call is TRBV20-1, the J call TRBJ1-5; a weak D match, TRBD1 (6 bases). CDR1 is DFQATT and CDR2 is SNEGSKA in the germline V gene (reference sequence). The CDR3 consists of 16 residues. Trimming took off 6 bases at V and 0 bases at J, with 18 bases between the two ends. The CDR3: CSAGRETGYSNQPQHF. In DNA form, the CDR3 reads TGCAGTGCGGGTAGGGAGACAGGTTATAGCAATCAGCCCCAGCATTTT.

This clonotype occurred many times. The genes are TRBV7-2 and TRBJ1-2; 7 bases agree with TRBD1. In germline, CDR1 is SGHTA, CDR2 FQGNSA. The CDR3 has 13 amino acids. V gave up 3 bases and J gave up 6 bases; unmatched junction bases: 4. CDR3 in amino acids: CASSFGQADGYTF. CDR3 DNA: TGTGCCAGCAGCTTTGGACAGGCGGATGGCTACACCTTC.

This clonotype appeared a few times. This chain uses TRBV20-1 with TRBJ2-7; TRBD1 might be the D (6 bases). V was cut by 0 bases and J by 3 bases, with 21 bases left in between. The CDR3 has 17 amino acids. Looked up from germline, CDR1 is DFQATT and CDR2 is SNEGSKA (reference sequence). This chain's CDR3 is CSARDGIGQGPNYEQYF. Here the CDR3 DNA reads TGCAGTGCTAGAGATGGGATCGGGCAGGGGCCTAACTACGAGCAGTACTTC.

This clonotype was recorded many times. The J gene is TRBJ2-7, the V gene TRBV5-1, with D possibly TRBD2 on 5 matching bases. Germline CDR1 and CDR2: SGHRS and YFSETQ. The CDR3 has 15 residues. Trimming cost V 0 bases and J 4 bases, with 14 bases left between them. The CDR3 here is CASSLAVQPGYEQYF. The CDR3 region has the DNA TGCGCCAGCAGCTTGGCGGTCCAACCGGGGTACGAGCAGTACTTC.

This clonotype showed up just a few times. This chain joins TRBV5-1 and TRBJ2-1; TRBD2 agrees at 9 bases. The CDR3 runs to 16 residues. Unmatched junction bases numbered 7, after V lost 3 bases and J lost 3 bases. The germline V gene has CDR1 SGHRS and CDR2 YFSETQ. CDR3 coding DNA: TGCGCCAGCAGCTGGAGACTAGCGGAACTCTACAATGAGCAGTTCTTC. Translating gives CASSWRLAELYNEQFF.

V gene TRBV14 combines with J gene TRBJ1-6; TRBD1 aligns across 7 bases. V lost 1 base, J lost 8 bases, and 8 bases stayed unmatched. The CDR3 has 16 amino acids. Germline CDR1 reads SGHDN; CDR2 reads FVKESK. CDR3 bases: TGTGCCAGCAGCCAAGTGACAGGGAATCGTTATTCACCCCTCCACTTT. Translating gives CASSQVTGNRYSPLHF.

This clonotype was detected ten times or more. The CDR3 sequence: CSVDLRIGSYNEQFF. CDR3 DNA: TGCAGCGTTGACCTCAGGATTGGCTCCTACAATGAGCAGTTCTTC. The J gene is TRBJ2-1, the V gene TRBV29-1; no reliable D call. The germline gives CDR1 SQVTM, CDR2 ANQGSEA. V lost 3 bases and J 0 bases, leaving 12 bases between the germline ends. The CDR3 consists of 15 residues.

This clonotype was seen more than once but under ten times. The chain uses TRBV5-6 and TRBJ1-5, with a weak D call TRBD1 (5 bases). CDR1 SGHDT and CDR2 YYEEEE come from the germline V gene. The CDR3 covers 16 residues. V lost 0 bases to trimming and J lost 2 bases, with 12 bases between them. The chain's CDR3 is CASSLGGGIGNQPQHF. The CDR3 DNA sequence: TGTGCCAGCAGCTTGGGCGGGGGGATAGGCAATCAGCCCCAGCATTTT.

The chain recombines TRBV12-3 or TRBV12-4 with TRBJ1-4; TRBD1 agrees at 9 bases. V lost 5 bases, J lost 5 bases, and 3 bases stayed unmatched. The CDR3 has 14 amino acids. The CDR3 here is CASSTGGQNEKLFF. CDR3 nucleotides: TGTGCCAGCAGTACAGGGGGCCAAAATGAAAAACTGTTTTTT.

This clonotype was counted ten times or more. Here the CDR3 reads CASSLGPGFNTEAFF. As DNA, the CDR3 is TGTGCCAGCAGCTTAGGCCCAGGGTTTAACACTGAAGCTTTCTTT. The genes are TRBV7-9 and TRBJ1-1, with D perhaps TRBD1 (5 bases). The CDR3 sequence is 15 residues long. CDR1 SEHNR and CDR2 FQNEAQ come from the germline V gene (reference sequence). V gave up 1 base and J gave up 2 bases, with 11 bases separating them. The complete variable domain, with remaining parts taken from reference TRBV7-9 and TRBJ1-1, reads DTGVSQNPRHKITKRGQNVTFRCDPISEHNRLYWYRQTLGQGPEFLTYFQNEAQLEKSRLLSDRFSAERPKGSFSTLEIQRTEQGDSAMYLCASSLGPGFNTEAFFGQGTRLTVV.

The table lists this clonotype with many counts. The chain recombines TRBV9 with TRBJ2-1, with 13 bases identical to TRBD2. The germline gives CDR1 SGDLS, CDR2 YYNGEE. J lost 10 bases, V lost 0 bases, and 4 bases had no gene match. The CDR3 totals 15 residues. CDR3 loop: CASSVGLGLAGEQFF. For the CDR3, the DNA is TGTGCCAGCAGCGTAGGCTTGGGACTAGCGGGAGAGCAGTTCTTC.

At least ten counts were recorded for this clonotype. This chain connects TRBV9 to TRBJ2-1; 8 positions match TRBD2. Unmatched junction bases numbered 11, after V lost 0 bases and J lost 9 bases. CDR1 SGDLS and CDR2 YYNGEE come from the germline V gene. This CDR3 spans 16 amino acids. CDR3 loop: CASSVEAGGVYTEQFF. The CDR3, as DNA: TGTGCCAGCAGCGTAGAGGCGGGAGGTGTTTATACTGAGCAGTTCTTC.

This clonotype was seen at least ten times. The chain is built from TRBV2 and TRBJ1-1; 7 bases match TRBD1. Germline loops: CDR1 SNHLY, CDR2 FYNNEI. The CDR3 runs to 10 residues. The V and J ends lost 4 bases and 10 bases, in that order; junction bases with no gene match: 0. In nucleotides, the CDR3 is TGTGCCAGCAGTGGGGACAGAGCTTTCTTT. Amino acid sequence: CASSGDRAFF.

This clonotype showed up many times. The gene calls are TRBV20-1 and TRBJ2-1, with 7 bases aligning to TRBD1. Germline CDR1 DFQATT, CDR2 SNEGSKA (reference sequence). This CDR3 region has 15 residues. V shed 4 bases, J shed 7 bases, and the junction held 13 bases outside the gene matches. The CDR3 sequence: CSATSGDRRANEQFF. In nucleotides, the CDR3 is TGCAGTGCTACTTCTGGGGACAGAAGGGCTAATGAGCAGTTCTTC.

There are a few counts of this clonotype. The chain employs TRBV20-1 and TRBJ2-5, with 8 bases aligning to TRBD1. J was trimmed by 1 base and V by 5 bases; bases with no gene match: 6. There are 14 residues in the CDR3. From germline, CDR1 is DFQATT and CDR2 SNEGSKA (reference sequence). DNA for the CDR3: TGCAGTGCTCTCGACAGGGGCACCCAAGAGACCCAGTACTTC. Translated: CSALDRGTQETQYF.

The CDR3 reads CASSWAGTSVYEQYF. Written as DNA, the CDR3 is TGTGCCAGCAGTTGGGCCGGGACTAGCGTATACGAGCAGTACTTC. V gene TRBV6-2 or TRBV6-3 combines with J gene TRBJ2-7; 10 bases line up with TRBD2. In germline, CDR1 is MNHEY, CDR2 SVGEGT. Trimming took 4 bases from V and 4 from J; bases not matched to a gene: 7. The CDR3 runs 15 residues.

V and J are TRBV4-2 and TRBJ1-3, with TRBD1 matching 7 bases. This CDR3 has 16 amino acids. The V gene's germline CDR1 is LGHNA and CDR2 YNFKEQ. Losses at the gene ends were 2 bases for V and 3 bases for J; bases not matched to a gene: 7. The CDR3 DNA reads TGTGCCAGCAGCCAACCACAGAACAGGGGTGGAAACACCATATATTTT. Amino acid sequence: CASSQPQNRGGNTIYF.

This rearrangement joins TRBV6-1 to TRBJ1-4; 7 bases match TRBD1. Germline V CDR1 and CDR2: MNHNS, SASEGT. V shed 10 bases, J shed 17 bases, and the junction held 22 bases outside the gene matches. The CDR3 loop spans 14 amino acids. The CDR3 region is CATVPRSVGQALFF. The CDR3 nucleotides are TGTGCCACCGTCCCCAGATCTGTTGGACAGGCCCTATTTTTT.

This clonotype was observed at least ten times. This chain uses TRBV5-1 with TRBJ2-3, with 9 bases aligning to TRBD2. The V segment lost 0 bases and the J segment 5 bases; nucleotides outside the gene matches: 7. Germline assignment: CDR1 SGHRS and CDR2 YFSETQ. The CDR3 is 16 amino acids. CDR3 sequence reads: CASSLAVSGGQDTQYF. In DNA form, the CDR3 reads TGCGCCAGCAGCTTGGCCGTTAGCGGGGGTCAAGATACGCAGTATTTT.

The sample holds a few counts of this clonotype. The gene calls are TRBV15 and TRBJ2-5; D not certain. Germline V gene data show CDR1 as LNHNV and CDR2 as YYDKDF (reference sequence). This CDR3 has 14 residues. Trimming took 8 bases from V and 2 from J, leaving 15 bases between them. CDR3 sequence reads: CATSPTVDQETQYF. For the CDR3, the DNA is TGTGCCACCTCGCCGACCGTAGATCAAGAGACCCAGTACTTC.

This clonotype was observed a few times. The genes are TRBV2 and TRBJ2-2; 15 bases map to TRBD2. The CDR3 length is 18 residues. Germline loops: CDR1 SNHLY, CDR2 FYNNEI. The ends lost 6 bases at V and 0 bases at J; junction bases unmatched: 5. The CDR3 nucleotides are TGTGCCAGCAGGACGGGACTAGCGGGGGGAACGAACACCGGGGAGCTGTTTTTT. Protein product: CASRTGLAGGTNTGELFF.

This clonotype was counted a few times. CDR3 sequence reads: CASSLDSFSYEQYF. CDR3 nucleotides: TGTGCCAGCAGCTTAGACAGTTTCTCCTACGAGCAGTACTTC. The rearrangement joins TRBV7-2 to TRBJ2-7, with no clear D. Germline CDR1 SGHTA, CDR2 FQGNSA. Trimming removed 1 base at V and 0 bases at J, with 7 bases between. CDR3 length equals 14 residues.

This chain joins TRBV7-2 and TRBJ2-1; 12 bases line up with TRBD2. The CDR3 length is 17 residues. CDR1 SGHTA and CDR2 FQGNSA come from the germline V gene. Trimming removed 5 bases from V and 4 bases from J; junction bases left unmatched: 9. The CDR3 loop reads CASSDRTSGAGYNEQFF. DNA for the CDR3: TGTGCCAGCAGCGACCGGACTAGCGGGGCCGGATACAATGAGCAGTTCTTC. Complete variable domain (other parts from reference TRBV7-2 and TRBJ2-1): GAGVSQSPSNKVTEKGKDVELRCDPISGHTALYWYRQSLGQGLEFLIYFQGNSAPDKSGLPSDRFSAERTGGSVSTLTIQRTQQEDSAVYLCASSDRTSGAGYNEQFFGPGTRLTVL.

This clonotype occurred a few times. V gene TRBV5-1 combines with J gene TRBJ2-7; D gene uncertain. The V gene lost 0 bases and the J gene lost 4 bases, with 11 bases spanning the gap. Germline-derived CDR1 and CDR2 are SGHRS and YFSETQ. CDR3 length: 14 amino acids. CDR3 nucleotide sequence: TGCGCCAGCAGCTTGGCCCCAGGTCATTACGAGCAGTACTTC. Its translation is CASSLAPGHYEQYF.